This T cell receptor beta chain comes out of a study of tumor-infiltrating lymphocytes in primary liver carcinoma. Turning to the study itself: Patients included men and women of 30 to 69 years.

A remark on this clonotype: Antigen: not known. Mismatch with germline at one junction end may stem from a read error.

General study results and limits: Appearing in all five tumor regions was true of only about 7.5-25% of top clones. Tumors had a top-250-clone fraction that was significantly higher than blood (p = 0.039).

Germline assignment: CDR1 SGHDT and CDR2 YYEEEE. The CDR3 is made up of 11 amino acids. Production of TCR beta cDNA used 400 to 650 ng total RNA together with a constant-region primer. Investigators got TCR beta libraries out of three nested multiplex PCR rounds, done with slightly modified ARM-PCR. PCR rounds one and two used TRBV1-TRBV30 forward primers with a C-beta reverse primer for roughly 9 cycles each. TCRdb recomputed calls from the multiplex PCR reads with MiXCR, one row per CDR3 protein. Among more than 100,000 distinct CDR3 sequences, roughly 69% were seen once, and the ten largest hold around 9.7%. Bulk tissue was left unsorted, and RNA and DNA were co-extracted from roughly 20-30 mg of it. There were only treatment-naive patients, all with chronic HBV infection.

This sequence was found in a woman aged 60-75 years with primary liver carcinoma and hepatitis B virus infection. This chain links TRBV5-6 with TRBJ2-1; D is unresolved. Sequencing input: liver tumor tissue from sampling region 1. Subset: tumor region T1, superior pole. DNA of the CDR3: TGTGCCGGCAGCGACTACAATGAGCAGTTCTTC. The encoded protein is CAGSDYNEQFF.